A single sample is the source of the 28 T cell receptor beta chains below, sequenced in a study of blood T cell repertoires in COVID-19. Libraries were prepared by immunoSEQ multiplex PCR; TCRdb keeps only in-frame clonotypes and omits some of them. The table records roughly 90,000 clones, roughly 90% of them present only once. The specimen sequenced was peripheral blood. The source is a human donor with active COVID-19. The donor label of this sample is uncertain.

V is TRBV15 and J is TRBJ1-2; maybe TRBD1 (5 bases). The V gene's germline CDR1 is LNHNV and CDR2 YYDKDF (reference sequence). Trimming removed 0 bases at V and 8 bases at J, with 13 bases between. The CDR3 totals 14 residues. The CDR3 loop is CATSRDRGFGGYTF. In DNA, the CDR3 is TGTGCCACCAGCAGAGATAGGGGTTTCGGCGGCTACACCTTC.

The CDR3 DNA reads TGTGCCAGCAGCCGTGAAGCGAACTATGGCTACACCTTC. Its translation is CASSREANYGYTF. The rearrangement links TRBV11-2 to TRBJ1-2; D ambiguous. Germline loops: CDR1 SGHAT, CDR2 FQNNGV. The length of the CDR3 is 13 residues. Trimming pared 5 bases from V and 2 bases from J, leaving 9 bases between.

The chain couples TRBV6-6 to TRBJ2-7, with a weak D call TRBD1 (6 bases). Germline lookup yields CDR1 MNHNY and CDR2 SVGAGI (reference sequence). The CDR3 consists of 17 residues. Trimming pared 5 bases from V and 2 bases from J, leaving 22 bases between. CDR3 nucleotides: TGTGCCAGCAGTCAGGTGGGCAGGGGCCTACTGGCCTACGAGCAGTACTTC. Translation gives CASSQVGRGLLAYEQYF.

The CDR3, as DNA: TGTGCCAAGGAATCCGGGGATGGGTATGGCTACACCTTC. It is translated as CAKESGDGYGYTF. The chain recombines TRBV7-2 with TRBJ1-2; D gene ambiguous. The length of the CDR3 is 13 residues. Trimming pared 10 bases from V and 5 bases from J, leaving 17 bases between. Germline V gene data show CDR1 as SGHTA and CDR2 as FQGNSA.

The chain uses TRBV29-1 and TRBJ2-2; 7 bases line up with TRBD1. The V and J ends lost 7 bases and 4 bases, in that order; junction bases with no gene match: 3. This CDR3 is built from 12 residues. Germline V gives CDR1 SQVTM, CDR2 ANQGSEA. The CDR3 loop is CSEGARTGELFF. The CDR3 DNA reads as TGCAGCGAGGGGGCTCGCACCGGGGAGCTGTTTTTT.

The chain joins TRBV2 to TRBJ2-5; TRBD1 agrees at 7 bases. Germline V lookup: CDR1 SNHLY, CDR2 FYNNEI. The junction had 4 bases not matched to a gene; V was cut back by 4 bases and J by 2 bases. The CDR3 is made up of 14 amino acids. CDR3 in amino acids: CASSVTGPQETQYF. CDR3 in DNA: TGTGCCAGCAGTGTGACAGGGCCGCAAGAGACCCAGTACTTC.

V gene TRBV19 combines with J gene TRBJ2-1; D is ambiguous. Deletions cut 5 bases from V and 0 bases from J, with 5 bases between. The CDR3 extends over 13 amino acids. CDR1 is LNHDA and CDR2 is SQIVND in the germline V gene (reference sequence). The DNA of the CDR3 is TGTGCCAGTAGTTCCCTCTCCTACAATGAGCAGTTCTTC. It yields the protein CASSSLSYNEQFF.

Of note for this clone: The same CDR3 also results from other DNA sequences found in this sample. The rearrangement joins TRBV11-3 to TRBJ2-3; D not resolved. V was cut by 1 base and J by 0 bases, with 5 bases left in between. The CDR3 sequence is 14 residues long. Germline CDR1 SGHNT, CDR2 YENEEA. CDR3 sequence reads: CASSLGASTDTQYF. For the CDR3, the DNA is TGTGCCAGCAGCTTAGGGGCTAGCACAGATACGCAGTATTTT.

This chain joins TRBV7-8 and TRBJ2-7; D is uncertain. CDR1 is SGHVS and CDR2 is FQNEAQ in the germline V gene. CDR3 length equals 12 residues. Trimming shortened V by 7 bases and J by 0 bases, and 7 bases separated the two germline ends. Here the CDR3 DNA reads TGTGCCAGCAACAGCCGCTCCTACGAGCAGTACTTC. As protein: CASNSRSYEQYF.

The chain recombines TRBV7-2 with TRBJ2-3; TRBD2 agrees at 12 bases. This CDR3 is built from 16 residues. Germline lookup yields CDR1 SGHTA and CDR2 FQGNSA. J lost 2 bases, V lost 4 bases, and 4 bases had no gene match. The CDR3: CASSSWTSGITDTQYF. CDR3 nucleotide sequence: TGTGCCAGCAGCTCCTGGACTAGCGGGATCACAGATACGCAGTATTTT.

V and J are TRBV9 and TRBJ1-2, with 8 bases aligning to TRBD1. Germline V gene sequence: CDR1 SGDLS, CDR2 YYNGEE. The V and J ends lost 2 bases and 8 bases, in that order; junction bases with no gene match: 11. There are 15 residues in the CDR3. The CDR3 here is CASSVYQGAFAGYTF. The CDR3 region has the DNA TGTGCCAGCAGCGTGTACCAGGGGGCTTTTGCCGGCTACACCTTC. Based on the CDR3 plus reference TRBV9 and TRBJ1-2, the full variable domain is DSGVTQTPKHLITATGQRVTLRCSPRSGDLSVYWYQQSLDQGLQFLIQYYNGEERAKGNILERFSAQQFPDLHSELNLSSLELGDSALYFCASSVYQGAFAGYTFGSGTRLTVV.

The V and J genes are TRBV2 and TRBJ1-1; D unclear. Germline V gene sequence: CDR1 SNHLY, CDR2 FYNNEI. The CDR3 is 15 residues long. Trimming pared 0 bases from V and 6 bases from J, leaving 14 bases between. The CDR3 DNA follows: TGTGCCAGCAGTGAAGCGCTTTGGAGTATGTCTGAAGCTTTCTTT. Protein sequence: CASSEALWSMSEAFF.

This clone was detected once. This sequence joins TRBV5-6 and TRBJ1-5; D is undetermined. CDR1 SGHDT and CDR2 YYEEEE come from the germline V gene. Trimming pared 4 bases from V and 2 bases from J, leaving 13 bases between. The CDR3 has 15 residues. In DNA, the CDR3 is TGTGCCAGCAGCCTCGGGTCGAGGGGCAATCAGCCCCAGCATTTT. Amino acids: CASSLGSRGNQPQHF. The whole variable domain, remainder taken from reference TRBV5-6 and TRBJ1-5, is DAGVTQSPTHLIKTRGQQVTLRCSPKSGHDTVSWYQQALGQGPQFIFQYYEEEERQRGNFPDRFSGHQFPNYSSELNVNALLLGDSALYLCASSLGSRGNQPQHFGDGTRLSIL.

The chain carries TRBV23-1 and TRBJ2-7, with TRBD1 identical over 7 bases. TRBV23-1 counts as an open reading frame of uncertain function. The CDR3 is made up of 13 amino acids. Trimming took 4 bases from V and 7 from J; bases not matched to a gene: 7. CDR3 amino acids: CASSPYGQVEQYF. For the CDR3, the DNA is TGCGCCAGCAGTCCCTACGGACAGGTGGAGCAGTACTTC.

The chain couples TRBV4-2 to TRBJ1-2; the D is unclear. The germline CDR1 and CDR2 sequences are LGHNA and YNFKEQ. Between the trimmed V and J ends, which lost 0 bases and 2 bases, there was a span of 10 bases. CDR3 length equals 15 residues. This chain's CDR3 is CASSQESENNYGYTF. The CDR3, as DNA: TGTGCCAGCAGCCAAGAATCCGAGAACAACTATGGCTACACCTTC.

The CDR3 loop is CASSPPTGIVNEQFF. The CDR3 bases are TGTGCCAGCTCACCACCAACAGGGATAGTCAATGAGCAGTTCTTC. The chain combines TRBV18 with TRBJ2-1, with TRBD1 as a possible D gene (6 bases). The CDR3 totals 15 residues. Trimming took off 0 bases at V and 6 bases at J, with 12 bases between the two ends. Germline CDR1 KGHSH, CDR2 LQKENI.

The CDR3 reads CASRRGVGTGKNYGYTF. The CDR3 DNA sequence: TGTGCCAGCAGGAGGGGGGTAGGGACAGGGAAAAACTATGGCTACACCTTC. The chain employs TRBV2 and TRBJ1-2; TRBD1 aligns across 9 bases. Trimming removed 6 bases from V and 2 bases from J; junction bases left unmatched: 13. Germline V gene data show CDR1 as SNHLY and CDR2 as FYNNEI. This CDR3 is 17 amino acids long.

This clone has just one count. V gene TRBV19 combines with J gene TRBJ2-7; 10 nucleotides agree with TRBD2. The V gene end was trimmed by 3 bases and the J gene end by 2 bases; junction bases not matched to a gene: 1. The CDR3 runs to 14 residues. CDR1 and CDR2 from the germline V gene are LNHDA and SQIVND (reference sequence). CDR3 residues: CASSITSGAYEQYF. DNA for the CDR3: TGTGCCAGTAGTATCACTAGCGGGGCCTACGAGCAGTACTTC. Using reference TRBV19 and TRBJ2-7 for the parts outside the CDR3, the full variable domain is DGGITQSPKYLFRKEGQNVTLSCEQNLNHDAMYWYRQDPGQGLRLIYYSQIVNDFQKGDIAEGYSVSREKKESFPLTVTSAQKNPTAFYLCASSITSGAYEQYFGPGTRLTVT.

The J gene is TRBJ1-2, the V gene TRBV9; D uncertain. This CDR3 has 14 amino acids. The germline V and J ends were trimmed by 0 bases and 2 bases, with 8 bases remaining between them. The germline V gene has CDR1 SGDLS and CDR2 YYNGEE. DNA for the CDR3: TGTGCCAGCAGCGTAGATCACAGCAACTATGGCTACACCTTC. The encoded protein is CASSVDHSNYGYTF. Based on the CDR3 plus reference TRBV9 and TRBJ1-2, the full variable domain is DSGVTQTPKHLITATGQRVTLRCSPRSGDLSVYWYQQSLDQGLQFLIQYYNGEERAKGNILERFSAQQFPDLHSELNLSSLELGDSALYFCASSVDHSNYGYTFGSGTRLTVV.

The rearrangement links TRBV28 to TRBJ2-2, with D possibly being TRBD2 (6 bases). Germline-derived CDR1 and CDR2 are MDHEN and SYDVKM. This CDR3 contains 13 residues. With 11 bases removed from V and 0 bases from J, the gap between germline ends came to 10 bases. The CDR3 region is CAAWGANTGELFF. Here the CDR3 DNA reads TGTGCCGCGTGGGGGGCGAACACCGGGGAGCTGTTTTTT.

The chain is built from TRBV5-1 and TRBJ2-1; the match to TRBD2 covers 14 bases. The CDR3 sequence is 16 residues long. Germline values: CDR1 SGHRS, CDR2 YFSETQ. The V and J ends lost 4 bases and 7 bases, in that order; junction bases with no gene match: 7. CDR3 bases: TGCGCCAGCAGCCCTCCGACTAGCGGGGGGGTAAATGAGCAGTTCTTC. This encodes CASSPPTSGGVNEQFF.

V and J are TRBV6-1 and TRBJ1-5; TRBD1 is a possible D gene (5 bases). The V and J ends lost 3 bases and 6 bases respectively, with 12 bases between them. CDR1 is MNHNS, CDR2 SASEGT, per germline. The CDR3 runs to 14 residues. The CDR3 DNA sequence: TGTGCCAGCAGTGACAGGGTTATCGGTCAGCCCCAGCATTTT. Translated: CASSDRVIGQPQHF.

This clone was observed once. The genes are TRBV6-5 and TRBJ1-4; 8 bases agree with TRBD1. The CDR3 consists of 15 residues. The V gene end was trimmed by 5 bases and the J gene end by 3 bases; junction bases not matched to a gene: 5. CDR1 is MNHEY and CDR2 is SVGAGI in the germline V gene. CDR3 sequence: CASSSLGQANEKLFF. The DNA for the CDR3 is TGTGCCAGCAGTAGCCTGGGACAGGCTAATGAAAAACTGTTTTTT.

The chain links TRBV10-3 to TRBJ2-5; weak D call: TRBD1 (5 bases). V was pared by 6 bases and J by 0 bases, with 20 bases between. Germline V lookup: CDR1 ENHRY, CDR2 SYGVKD. The CDR3 contains 17 residues. CDR3 amino acids: CAIRESGAAPYQETQYF. CDR3 nucleotides: TGTGCCATCAGGGAGAGTGGGGCAGCCCCTTACCAAGAGACCCAGTACTTC.

The rearrangement uses TRBV5-4 and TRBJ1-1; 9 positions match TRBD1. This CDR3 comprises 15 residues. V was clipped by 4 bases and J by 2 bases; unmatched bases: 6. Germline V gives CDR1 SGHNT, CDR2 YYREEE (reference sequence). The CDR3 nucleotides are TGTGCCAGCAGCCCCCGGACAGGGGTAAACACTGAAGCTTTCTTT. This encodes CASSPRTGVNTEAFF. Filled out from reference TRBV5-4 and TRBJ1-1, the complete variable domain reads ETGVTQSPTHLIKTRGQQVTLRCSSQSGHNTVSWYQQALGQGPQFIFQYYREEENGRGNFPPRFSGLQFPNYSSELNVNALELDDSALYLCASSPRTGVNTEAFFGQGTRLTVV.

V is TRBV2 and J is TRBJ1-1, with D possibly TRBD1 on 5 matching bases. The CDR3 sequence is 13 residues long. V was shortened by 6 bases and J by 9 bases, with 17 bases between the two germline ends. Germline assignment: CDR1 SNHLY and CDR2 FYNNEI. CDR3 coding DNA: TGTGCCAGCAGCGTTTTTGCCGCGGGACAAGCTTTCTTT. Translated, it gives CASSVFAAGQAFF.

The rearrangement links TRBV7-2 to TRBJ1-6; D may be TRBD1 (6 bases). This CDR3 has 14 amino acids. The germline CDR1 and CDR2 sequences are SGHTA and FQGNSA. V lost 6 bases, J lost 10 bases, and 16 bases lay in between. CDR3 region: CASSQQGVNSPLHF. The CDR3 DNA reads as TGTGCCAGCAGTCAACAGGGCGTTAACTCACCCCTCCACTTT.

The chain employs TRBV19 and TRBJ2-7; 8 positions match TRBD1. V gave up 4 bases and J gave up 0 bases; unmatched junction bases: 8. CDR3 length: 16 amino acids. Germline V gene sequence: CDR1 LNHDA, CDR2 SQIVND (reference sequence). This CDR3 is CASSTTAGGRSYEQYF. CDR3 DNA: TGTGCCAGTAGTACGACTGCAGGGGGCCGCTCCTACGAGCAGTACTTC. The whole variable domain, remainder taken from reference TRBV19 and TRBJ2-7, is DGGITQSPKYLFRKEGQNVTLSCEQNLNHDAMYWYRQDPGQGLRLIYYSQIVNDFQKGDIAEGYSVSREKKESFPLTVTSAQKNPTAFYLCASSTTAGGRSYEQYFGPGTRLTVT.